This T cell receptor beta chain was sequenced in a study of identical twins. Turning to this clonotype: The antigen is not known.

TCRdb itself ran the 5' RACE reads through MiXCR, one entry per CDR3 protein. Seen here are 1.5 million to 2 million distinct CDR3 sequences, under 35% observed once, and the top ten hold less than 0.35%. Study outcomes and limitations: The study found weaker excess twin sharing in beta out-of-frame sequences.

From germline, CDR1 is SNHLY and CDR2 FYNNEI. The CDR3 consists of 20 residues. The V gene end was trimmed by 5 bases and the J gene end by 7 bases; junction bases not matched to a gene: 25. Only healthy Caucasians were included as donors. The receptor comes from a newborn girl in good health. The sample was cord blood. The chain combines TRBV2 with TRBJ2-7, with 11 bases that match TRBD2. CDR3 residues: CASSTKLAGEDASSYNEQYF. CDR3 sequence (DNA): TGTGCCAGCAGTACCAAACTAGCGGGAGAGGATGCCAGCTCCTACAATGAGCAGTACTTC.